This note documents a single TCR beta chain sequence. This specimen belongs to a study of CD8 T cells in Susac syndrome. The ends were cut back, 2 bases at V and 3 bases at J, with 25 bases in the middle. The CDR3 is made up of 20 amino acids. The germline V gene has CDR1 LGHDT and CDR2 YNNKEL (reference sequence). The authors reverse transcribed about 0.5 to 1 ug RNA with random hexamers. MiXCR, applied by TCRdb to the immunoSEQ multiplex PCR reads, yields one record per CDR3 protein. The repertoire has about 300,000 distinct CDR3 sequences, approximately 85% of them found once; the top ten carry approximately 0.2%.

The specimen was CD8+ T cells from PBMCs. The V gene is TRBV3-1, the J gene TRBJ1-4; no reliable D call. The origin of this receptor is a human donor with multiple sclerosis. The CDR3 loop reads CASSQLPLWRAKKSNEKLFF. The CDR3 nucleotides are TGTGCCAGCAGCCAACTACCCCTTTGGAGGGCTAAAAAGTCTAATGAAAAACTGTTTTTT.